The 10 T cell receptor beta chains in this list originate from one sample, sequenced in a study of blood T cell repertoires in COVID-19. The method was immunoSEQ multiplex PCR; TCRdb's version includes in-frame clones alone and lacks a portion of them. The table lists 150,000 to 200,000 clones, around nine tenths of them singletons, with roughly 0.85% in the top ten. Sequenced sample: peripheral blood. These receptors were taken from a woman under 30 who had recovered from COVID-19.

The chain's CDR3 is CASSLSTSRETQYF. The CDR3 coding sequence is TGTGCCAGCAGCCTATCAACTTCCAGGGAGACCCAGTACTTC. This chain joins TRBV11-3 and TRBJ2-5; D is undetermined. V lost 5 bases to trimming and J lost 5 bases, with 15 bases between them. This CDR3 has 14 residues. Germline-derived CDR1 and CDR2 are SGHNT and YENEEA.

The V and J genes are TRBV5-1 and TRBJ1-1; no clear D. V was clipped by 0 bases and J by 0 bases, with 12 bases between them. The CDR3 runs to 16 residues. Germline V lookup: CDR1 SGHRS, CDR2 YFSETQ. The CDR3 sequence is CASSLVVQSMNTEAFF. The CDR3 region has the DNA TGCGCCAGCAGCTTGGTAGTACAGAGCATGAACACTGAAGCTTTCTTT.

V gene TRBV6-5 combines with J gene TRBJ2-7; 9 positions agree with TRBD2. Trimming removed 2 bases from V and 2 bases from J; junction bases left unmatched: 4. Germline CDR1 reads MNHEY; CDR2 reads SVGAGI. This CDR3 region has 15 residues. For the CDR3, the DNA is TGTGCCAGCAGTTACCGAGCGGGGGGCCCCTACGAGCAGTACTTC. Its translation: CASSYRAGGPYEQYF.

This clone was seen just once. V and J are TRBV27 and TRBJ2-5; 12 bases agree with TRBD2. The CDR3 is made up of 17 amino acids. The V gene end was trimmed by 5 bases and the J gene end by 9 bases; junction bases not matched to a gene: 16. The germline CDR1 and CDR2 sequences are MNHEY and SMNVEV (reference sequence). This CDR3 reads CASSPILSSGRARAQYF. CDR3 DNA: TGTGCCAGCAGTCCCATCCTTTCTAGCGGGAGGGCGAGGGCCCAGTACTTC.

This clone came up a few times. The CDR3 sequence is CASSQRGNTEAFF. CDR3 nucleotide sequence: TGCGCCAGCAGCCAAAGGGGGAACACTGAAGCTTTCTTT. The genes are TRBV4-1 and TRBJ1-1; the D gene is possibly TRBD1 (5 bases). Germline loops: CDR1 MGHRA, CDR2 YSYEKL. The V end was cut by 2 bases, the J end by 1 base, with 5 bases between. This CDR3 region has 13 residues.

The chain is built from TRBV30 and TRBJ1-4, with no clear D. The CDR3 totals 11 residues. V was clipped by 5 bases and J by 8 bases, with 9 bases between them. Germline assignment: CDR1 GTSNPN and CDR2 SVGIG (reference sequence). CDR3 DNA: TGTGCCTGGGGGAGAGGCGAAAAACTGTTTTTT. Translating gives CAWGRGEKLFF.

The chain joins TRBV7-9 to TRBJ1-4; D is unclear. From germline, CDR1 is SEHNR and CDR2 FQNEAQ (reference sequence). The CDR3 sequence is 16 residues long. The DNA for the CDR3 is TGTGCTGCCGGCCAGCTTACAGTTGCAACTAATGAAAAACTGTTTTTT. It is translated as CAAGQLTVATNEKLFF.

This clone has just one count. This sequence joins TRBV11-2 and TRBJ2-5; D is unresolved. Germline V gene sequence: CDR1 SGHAT, CDR2 FQNNGV. Trimming stripped 6 bases from V and 1 base from J, with 9 bases between. CDR3 length equals 13 residues. CDR3 DNA sequence: TGTGCCAGCAGTCCCGCAGGCCAAGAGACCCAGTACTTC. Amino acid sequence: CASSPAGQETQYF.

This clone occurred once. This chain uses TRBV18 with TRBJ2-7; 11 bases are a match to TRBD2. J gave up 4 bases and V 5 bases, and 4 bases lay outside the gene matches. This CDR3 region has 14 residues. The germline CDR1 and CDR2 sequences are KGHSH and LQKENI. The CDR3 nucleotides are TGTGCCAGCTCAGCACTAGCGGGAGCGTACGAGCAGTACGTC. Protein: CASSALAGAYEQYV.

J is TRBJ2-2 and V is TRBV2, with 9 bases identical to TRBD1. The CDR3 runs to 16 residues. Germline trimming cut 5 bases from V and 6 bases from J; bases unmatched to any gene: 10. Germline V gene sequence: CDR1 SNHLY, CDR2 FYNNEI. The CDR3 region is CASSQGGTGSPGELFF. DNA for the CDR3: TGTGCCAGCAGTCAAGGGGGGACAGGGTCTCCCGGGGAGCTGTTTTTT.